This T cell receptor (beta chain) is drawn from a study of Ad26.COV2.S vaccination and SARS-CoV-2 variants. The method was immunoSEQ multiplex PCR; TCRdb's version includes in-frame clones alone and lacks a portion of them. The sample yields around 450,000 clones, 85% to 90% seen once. Treatment denoted: some 20 received Ad26.COV2.S at low or high dose, single or two shots; several received placebo; per-sample allocation not given. Sampling happened 63 days after the first vaccine or placebo injection. Broader study findings: Researchers cautioned that TCR breadth and depth analyses may have underestimated total T cell responses. Reportedly, after vaccination the spike-specific CD8+ and CD4+ T cell responses displayed substantial breadth.

The V gene lost 0 bases and the J gene lost 12 bases, with 8 bases spanning the gap. Germline V gene data show CDR1 as KGHDR and CDR2 as SFDVKD. CDR3 length: 12 residues. A word on this clone: Its cognate antigen is unknown.

This chain links TRBV24-1 with TRBJ2-1, with D uncertain. The sequencing used peripheral blood, collected in a trial of Ad26.COV2.S vaccine versus placebo. The sequence came from a person between 18 and 65 years old who received the Ad26.COV2.S COVID-19 vaccine or a placebo. Written as DNA, the CDR3 is TGTGCCACCAGTGATTTGCCGCTACGGCAGTTCTTC. This encodes CATSDLPLRQFF.